Each of the 23 T cell receptor beta chains below was sequenced from the same sample in a study of blood T cell repertoires in COVID-19. Here immunoSEQ multiplex PCR was the method, and the copy in TCRdb shows in-frame clones only, minus some. The repertoire holds approximately 250,000 clones, with 70% to 90% as singletons. Sequencing input: PBMCs or T cells enriched from blood (not recorded which). These TCRs come from an older woman in a cohort exposed to, infected with or recovered from COVID-19 (not recorded which).

The sample holds a few counts of this clone. The gene calls are TRBV11-2 and TRBJ2-1; D gene unclear. V dropped 1 base and J dropped 2 bases, with 9 bases sitting between them. The germline V gene encodes CDR1 SGHAT and CDR2 FQNNGV. This CDR3 contains 15 residues. DNA for the CDR3: TGTGCCAGCAGCTTAGGACTCCAGACCTACAATGAGCAGTTCTTC. Amino acids: CASSLGLQTYNEQFF.

This chain connects TRBV18 to TRBJ1-4; possible D gene TRBD1, 5 bases. Trimming removed 3 bases from V and 5 bases from J, with 7 bases in between. CDR3 length: 13 residues. Germline CDR1 is KGHSH and CDR2 is LQKENI. CDR3 DNA sequence: TGTGCCAGCTCACCCCAGGGAAATGAAAAACTGTTTTTT. Its protein is CASSPQGNEKLFF.

The V call is TRBV7-9, the J call TRBJ1-2; no clear D. The ends were cut back, 5 bases at V and 0 bases at J, with 10 bases in the middle. Germline-derived CDR1 and CDR2 are SEHNR and FQNEAQ (reference sequence). CDR3 length equals 14 residues. The CDR3 region has the DNA TGTGCCAGCAGCCAGATGGCAGCTAACTATGGCTACACCTTC. This codes for CASSQMAANYGYTF.

This chain links TRBV7-2 with TRBJ1-5; 10 bases align to TRBD1. Per germline, CDR1 SGHTA and CDR2 FQGNSA. The V segment lost 5 bases and the J segment 4 bases; nucleotides outside the gene matches: 11. CDR3 length equals 17 residues. CDR3 sequence (DNA): TGTGCCAGCAGCAAACGACAGGGGGCAGGGGGAAATCAGCCCCAGCATTTT. Its translation: CASSKRQGAGGNQPQHF.

This clone showed up just once. This sequence joins TRBV20-1 and TRBJ2-5, with 8 bases identical to TRBD1. With V trimmed by 3 bases and J by 2 bases, 8 bases remained unmatched. Germline loops: CDR1 DFQATT, CDR2 SNEGSKA (reference sequence). The CDR3 loop spans 15 amino acids. The CDR3 DNA reads as TGCAGTGCTAGTCCGGTCAGGGGGCCTCAAGAGACCCAGTACTTC. It codes for CSASPVRGPQETQYF.

The chain combines TRBV6-6 with TRBJ1-4, with a weak D call TRBD1 (5 bases). Trimming removed 11 bases at V and 6 bases at J, with 13 bases between. The germline V gene encodes CDR1 MNHNY and CDR2 SVGAGI (reference sequence). The CDR3 totals 12 residues. This CDR3 is CAARVRDEKLFF. CDR3 coding DNA: TGTGCCGCCAGGGTACGGGATGAAAAACTGTTTTTT.

This chain's CDR3 is CASSSDRGNEKLFF. Written as DNA, the CDR3 is TGTGCCAGCTCATCCGACAGGGGCAATGAAAAACTGTTTTTT. The V and J genes are TRBV18 and TRBJ1-4; 8 bases are a match to TRBD1. Germline CDR1 and CDR2: KGHSH and LQKENI. Losses at the gene ends were 5 bases for V and 5 bases for J; bases not matched to a gene: 4. The CDR3 consists of 14 residues.

The chain uses TRBV2 and TRBJ1-2; TRBD1 aligns across 9 bases. Trimming took 6 bases from V and 6 from J; bases not matched to a gene: 8. The germline gives CDR1 SNHLY, CDR2 FYNNEI. The CDR3 contains 14 residues. The CDR3 spells CASRMSGTGNGYTF. CDR3 nucleotides: TGTGCCAGCAGGATGTCCGGGACAGGGAATGGCTACACCTTC.

This clone occurred once. This chain connects TRBV5-6 to TRBJ2-3, with a possible D match to TRBD2 (7 bases). The CDR3 sequence is 16 residues long. The V gene lost 3 bases and the J gene lost 0 bases, with 14 bases spanning the gap. Germline CDR1 and CDR2: SGHDT and YYEEEE. CDR3 sequence: CASSSRGGGSTDTQYF. The CDR3 DNA is TGTGCCAGCAGCTCGAGGGGGGGAGGAAGCACAGATACGCAGTATTTT.

The rearrangement uses TRBV24-1 and TRBJ1-5; 7 bases are a match to TRBD1. With V trimmed by 2 bases and J by 2 bases, 5 bases remained unmatched. The CDR3 totals 16 residues. The V gene's germline CDR1 is KGHDR and CDR2 SFDVKD. This chain's CDR3 is CATSDSTGLGNQPQHF. The CDR3, as DNA: TGTGCCACCAGTGATTCGACAGGGTTGGGCAATCAGCCCCAGCATTTT.

The chain has TRBV6-5 and TRBJ2-7; 7 nucleotides match TRBD1. The CDR3 is 14 amino acids. J lost 4 bases, V lost 5 bases, and 8 bases had no gene match. CDR1 is MNHEY and CDR2 is SVGAGI in the germline V gene. CDR3 amino acids: CASSPGTDWYEQYF. DNA of the CDR3: TGTGCCAGCAGTCCCGGGACAGACTGGTACGAGCAGTACTTC.

V usage is TRBV5-4 and J usage is TRBJ1-4, with unresolved D. Trimming pared 4 bases from V and 5 bases from J, leaving 15 bases between. The CDR3 is made up of 15 amino acids. The germline V gene encodes CDR1 SGHNT and CDR2 YYREEE (reference sequence). This chain's CDR3 is CASSPAGNGNEKLFF. The CDR3 nucleotides read TGTGCCAGCAGCCCGGCGGGGAATGGGAATGAAAAACTGTTTTTT.

The chain employs TRBV28 and TRBJ2-7; D possibly corresponds to TRBD2 (5 bases). V was shortened by 4 bases and J by 0 bases, with 16 bases between the two germline ends. Germline V gives CDR1 MDHEN, CDR2 SYDVKM. CDR3 length: 16 amino acids. Here the CDR3 reads CASSSHEGRNSYEQYF. CDR3 DNA sequence: TGTGCCAGCAGTTCCCATGAGGGCAGAAACTCCTACGAGCAGTACTTC.

This rearrangement joins TRBV29-1 to TRBJ2-5, with D hard to call. Per the germline V gene, CDR1 is SQVTM and CDR2 is ANQGSEA. Between the trimmed V and J ends, which lost 4 bases and 0 bases, there was a span of 9 bases. The CDR3 has 13 amino acids. CDR3 coding DNA: TGCAGCGTTGTTACGCAGTACCAAGAGACCCAGTACTTC. Its protein product is CSVVTQYQETQYF.

The gene calls are TRBV4-1 and TRBJ2-2, with 9 bases matching TRBD2. Looked up from germline, CDR1 is MGHRA and CDR2 is YSYEKL. The length of the CDR3 is 15 residues. The J segment lost 5 bases and the V segment lost 2 bases, leaving 3 bases of the junction unmatched. The CDR3 nucleotides are TGCGCCAGCAGCCAACGACTAGCGGAGACCGGGGAGCTGTTTTTT. This translates into CASSQRLAETGELFF.

The chain is built from TRBV11-1 and TRBJ2-5; D ambiguous. Germline V lookup: CDR1 SGHAT, CDR2 FQDESV (reference sequence). This CDR3 comprises 13 residues. V was pared by 2 bases and J by 5 bases, with 9 bases between. CDR3 in DNA: TGTGCCAGCAGCTTATCAGGTCGGGAGACCCAGTACTTC. Its translation is CASSLSGRETQYF.

The chain employs TRBV4-3 and TRBJ1-4, with 11 bases matching TRBD1. Trimming cost V 0 bases and J 7 bases; bases outside gene matches: 1. CDR1 and CDR2 from the germline V gene are LGHNA and YSLEER. This CDR3 is 15 amino acids long. CDR3 bases: TGCGCCAGCAGCCAAGATGGGACAGGGGGTGAAAAACTGTTTTTT. It translates to CASSQDGTGGEKLFF.

Turning to this clone: A junction end diverges from the germline sequence, so it may reflect a read error. The J gene is TRBJ2-1, the V gene TRBV7-7, with 12 nucleotides matching TRBD2. The CDR3 is made up of 15 amino acids. Looked up from germline, CDR1 is SSHAT and CDR2 is FNYEAQ (reference sequence). In nucleotides, the CDR3 is TGTGCTAGCAGCCTAGCGGGAGGGATGGGCAATGAGCAGTTCTTC. Residues: CASSLAGGMGNEQFF.

As DNA, the CDR3 is TGCGCCAGCAGTGGACCCGGGACTAGCGGGAGATACGAGCAGTACTTC. Protein sequence: CASSGPGTSGRYEQYF. V gene TRBV10-1 combines with J gene TRBJ2-7, with 14 positions matching TRBD2. Germline values: CDR1 WNHNN, CDR2 SYGVQD (reference sequence). Trimming took 4 bases from V and 4 from J; bases not matched to a gene: 6. This CDR3 has 16 amino acids.

J is TRBJ2-2 and V is TRBV2; 7 positions match TRBD1. The CDR3 runs to 15 residues. V was clipped by 3 bases and J by 4 bases; unmatched bases: 5. Germline V gene lookup returns CDR1 SNHLY and CDR2 FYNNEI. The DNA of the CDR3 is TGTGCCAGCAGTGAGGGCAGGGGGTTCACCGGGGAGCTGTTTTTT. This codes for CASSEGRGFTGELFF.

The table lists this clone with a count of one. The CDR3 here is CASSLGDSFSYNEQFF. DNA of the CDR3: TGTGCCAGCAGCTTGGGTGACTCCTTTTCCTACAATGAGCAGTTCTTC. This chain links TRBV5-4 with TRBJ2-1; D is unclear. V lost 0 bases to trimming and J lost 1 base, with 11 bases between them. Per the germline V gene, CDR1 is SGHNT and CDR2 is YYREEE (reference sequence). The CDR3 runs to 16 residues. Supplemented by reference TRBV5-4 and TRBJ2-1, the full variable domain reads ETGVTQSPTHLIKTRGQQVTLRCSSQSGHNTVSWYQQALGQGPQFIFQYYREEENGRGNFPPRFSGLQFPNYSSELNVNALELDDSALYLCASSLGDSFSYNEQFFGPGTRLTVL.

The chain combines TRBV28 with TRBJ1-5; D gene unclear. Trimming shortened V by 7 bases and J by 0 bases, and 13 bases separated the two germline ends. The CDR3 is 15 residues long. The V gene's germline CDR1 is MDHEN and CDR2 SYDVKM. In nucleotides, the CDR3 is TGTGCCAGCACCGAATCGGGGTATAGCAATCAGCCCCAGCATTTT. Its protein product is CASTESGYSNQPQHF.

Here the CDR3 DNA reads TGTGCCAGCAGTTACCAACCGGGACTAGCAGAAGAGCAGTACTTC. This translates into CASSYQPGLAEEQYF. This rearrangement joins TRBV6-5 to TRBJ2-7; 9 bases match TRBD2. Germline assignment: CDR1 MNHEY and CDR2 SVGAGI. V shed 2 bases, J shed 7 bases, and the junction held 9 bases outside the gene matches. This CDR3 has 15 residues.